Listed here are 32 T cell receptor beta chains from one sample, sequenced in a study of CD8 T cells in Susac syndrome. RNA amounts of roughly 0.5 to 1 ug underwent reverse transcription with random hexamers. TCRdb called the immunoSEQ multiplex PCR reads again in MiXCR, with one record for every CDR3 protein. The table includes 180,000 or so distinct CDR3 sequences, approximately 94% detected once. Sequencing used CD4+ T cells from PBMCs. The receptor source for this set is a human donor in good health.

The J gene is TRBJ2-1, the V gene TRBV20-1, with TRBD2 matching over 12 bases. In germline, CDR1 is DFQATT, CDR2 SNEGSKA (reference sequence). The ends lost 7 bases at V and 7 bases at J; junction bases unmatched: 8. The CDR3 covers 14 residues. This CDR3 is CSVPTSGRPNEQFF. DNA for the CDR3: TGCAGTGTCCCGACTAGCGGGAGACCAAATGAGCAGTTCTTC.

This chain connects TRBV27 to TRBJ2-2, with TRBD2 matching 8 bases. CDR1 is MNHEY, CDR2 SMNVEV, per germline (reference sequence). With 1 base clipped from V and 6 bases from J, the junction kept 4 bases outside the gene matches. This CDR3 region has 15 residues. The CDR3 DNA reads as TGTGCCAGCAGTTTATACGGGAGGGCCGCCGGGGAGCTGTTTTTT. This codes for CASSLYGRAAGELFF.

This clonotype was recorded only once. This chain connects TRBV5-1 to TRBJ2-7; TRBD1 matches at 8 bases. With 4 bases clipped from V and 6 bases from J, the junction kept 6 bases outside the gene matches. Per germline, CDR1 SGHRS and CDR2 YFSETQ. This CDR3 is 13 amino acids long. The CDR3 protein is CASSPDRAFEQYF. The CDR3 DNA is TGCGCCAGCAGCCCGGACAGGGCGTTCGAGCAGTACTTC.

V usage is TRBV20-1 and J usage is TRBJ2-7, with 8 bases identical to TRBD2. Germline V gene lookup returns CDR1 DFQATT and CDR2 SNEGSKA (reference sequence). The CDR3 covers 15 residues. The V and J ends lost 1 base and 5 bases, in that order; junction bases with no gene match: 10. The CDR3 DNA follows: TGCAGTGCTAGAGTATCAGCGGGAGTTGTCCACGAGCAGTACTTC. It is translated as CSARVSAGVVHEQYF.

V gene TRBV6-2 or TRBV6-3 combines with J gene TRBJ2-3; D may be TRBD2 (6 bases). The V gene lost 4 bases and the J gene lost 5 bases, with 13 bases spanning the gap. This CDR3 has 14 amino acids. The germline V gene encodes CDR1 MNHEY and CDR2 SVGEGT. CDR3 DNA: TGTGCCAGCAGTTTAGGGCGGGATGGAGATACGCAGTATTTT. Protein product: CASSLGRDGDTQYF.

The chain links TRBV20-1 to TRBJ2-5; 7 nucleotides match TRBD1. The CDR3 contains 13 residues. The V gene's germline CDR1 is DFQATT and CDR2 SNEGSKA (reference sequence). V lost 2 bases, J lost 5 bases, and 5 bases stayed unmatched. The chain's CDR3 is CSARKQGFETQYF. The CDR3 nucleotides are TGCAGTGCTAGAAAACAGGGGTTCGAGACCCAGTACTTC.

The CDR3 sequence: CASSFQRAYNEQFF. The CDR3 region has the DNA TGTGCCAGCAGTTTCCAGCGGGCATACAATGAGCAGTTCTTC. The genes are TRBV27 and TRBJ2-1, with a weak D call TRBD2 (6 bases). Trimming shortened V by 3 bases and J by 4 bases, and 10 bases separated the two germline ends. Germline V CDR1 and CDR2: MNHEY, SMNVEV (reference sequence). The CDR3 is 14 amino acids.

The V and J genes are TRBV2 and TRBJ2-1; 7 bases are a match to TRBD2. Germline V gene sequence: CDR1 SNHLY, CDR2 FYNNEI. The V segment lost 8 bases and the J segment 10 bases; nucleotides outside the gene matches: 8. The CDR3 extends over 12 amino acids. The CDR3 loop reads CASGSSGLEQFF. CDR3 bases: TGTGCCAGCGGCTCTAGCGGCCTGGAGCAGTTCTTC.

The rearrangement joins TRBV3-1 to TRBJ2-3; 9 nucleotides agree with TRBD2. This CDR3 spans 16 amino acids. The V gene's germline CDR1 is LGHDT and CDR2 YNNKEL (reference sequence). The V segment lost 4 bases and the J segment 6 bases; nucleotides outside the gene matches: 11. CDR3 nucleotide sequence: TGTGCCAGCAGCCGCTTAGCGGGAGTCAGGTTTGATACGCAGTATTTT. Its translation: CASSRLAGVRFDTQYF.

The table lists this clonotype with a count of one. The rearrangement joins TRBV5-1 to TRBJ2-5, with TRBD2 identical over 7 bases. The length of the CDR3 is 14 residues. V was pared by 2 bases and J by 1 base, with 2 bases of the junction left unmatched. CDR1 is SGHRS, CDR2 YFSETQ, per germline. The CDR3, as DNA: TGCGCCAGCAGCTTCGGGACTACCCAAGAGACCCAGTACTTC. The encoded protein is CASSFGTTQETQYF.

The rearrangement joins TRBV24-1 to TRBJ2-5, with a weak D call TRBD1 (5 bases). V was pared by 4 bases and J by 4 bases, with 18 bases between. The length of the CDR3 is 16 residues. Germline assignment: CDR1 KGHDR and CDR2 SFDVKD. The CDR3 here is CATSEPQGPFRETQYF. The DNA for the CDR3 is TGTGCCACCAGTGAGCCGCAGGGTCCCTTCAGAGAGACCCAGTACTTC.

This clonotype was detected only a few times. V usage is TRBV18 and J usage is TRBJ1-1; tentatively, D is TRBD1 (6 bases). Trimming pared 6 bases from V and 5 bases from J, leaving 13 bases between. The CDR3 contains 13 residues. Germline lookup yields CDR1 KGHSH and CDR2 LQKENI. CDR3 region: CASSQQGGTEAFF. The CDR3, as DNA: TGTGCCAGCTCCCAACAGGGAGGAACTGAAGCTTTCTTT.

This clonotype appeared a single time. This chain links TRBV12-3 or TRBV12-4 with TRBJ2-3; unclear D gene. The CDR3 has 11 amino acids. Between the trimmed V and J ends, which lost 7 bases and 1 base, there was a span of 3 bases. The chain's CDR3 is CASTRTDTQYF. DNA of the CDR3: TGTGCCAGCACCCGCACAGATACGCAGTATTTT.

V usage is TRBV6-2 or TRBV6-3 and J usage is TRBJ1-1; D is possibly TRBD1 (5 bases). The V gene's germline CDR1 is MNHEY and CDR2 SVGEGT. The CDR3 totals 13 residues. The germline V and J ends were trimmed by 10 bases and 3 bases, with 15 bases remaining between them. DNA for the CDR3: TGTGCCATCAAACAGGCGGTGTACACTGAAGCTTTCTTT. Amino acid sequence: CAIKQAVYTEAFF.

The rearrangement links TRBV29-1 to TRBJ1-2; 10 bases match TRBD1. Germline V lookup: CDR1 SQVTM, CDR2 ANQGSEA. The CDR3 contains 14 residues. V trimming: 7 bases; J trimming: 1 base; junction bases outside the gene matches: 6. CDR3: CSAPRDRGNYGYTF. The DNA of the CDR3 is TGCAGCGCCCCCCGGGACAGGGGTAACTATGGCTACACCTTC.

This clonotype appeared once. This rearrangement joins TRBV28 to TRBJ2-1, with 8 bases matching TRBD1. The CDR3 is 14 amino acids. From germline, CDR1 is MDHEN and CDR2 SYDVKM. The ends lost 2 bases at V and 10 bases at J; junction bases unmatched: 7. The CDR3 is CASSLTDRAKEQFF. The CDR3 bases are TGTGCCAGCAGTTTAACGGACAGGGCCAAGGAGCAGTTCTTC.

This clonotype was observed a single time. The chain carries TRBV29-1 and TRBJ1-1, with 7 bases aligning to TRBD1. The trim removed 8 bases at V and 5 bases at J, leaving 11 bases unmatched. This CDR3 region has 13 residues. The germline V gene encodes CDR1 SQVTM and CDR2 ANQGSEA. CDR3 protein: CSYYLQGWTEAFF. Written as DNA, the CDR3 is TGCAGCTATTACTTACAGGGGTGGACTGAAGCTTTCTTT.

V and J are TRBV20-1 and TRBJ1-4, with D perhaps matching TRBD1 (5 bases). The germline V gene encodes CDR1 DFQATT and CDR2 SNEGSKA (reference sequence). CDR3 length equals 13 residues. V was pared by 3 bases and J by 7 bases, with 12 bases between. The CDR3 DNA sequence: TGCAGTGCTAGTCAGGGAGGAACTGAAAAACTGTTTTTT. Encoded protein: CSASQGGTEKLFF.

Points on this clonotype: One end of the junction varies from germline; a read error may be responsible. The rearrangement joins TRBV6-1 to TRBJ2-1; D might be TRBD1 (6 bases). This CDR3 comprises 16 residues. Germline CDR1 reads MNHNS; CDR2 reads SASEGT. The CDR3 spells CASSEARTPRGGEQFF. CDR3 DNA: TGTGCCAGCAGCGAAGCCCGGACTCCTAGAGGGGGTGAGCAGTTCTTC.

This chain connects TRBV9 to TRBJ2-3; D is ambiguous. Trimming left V 4 bases short and J 0 bases short, with 18 bases between. The germline CDR1 and CDR2 sequences are SGDLS and YYNGEE. The CDR3 has 17 residues. CDR3 nucleotide sequence: TGTGCCAGCAGCACCTACTCTTTCAGTACTAGCACAGATACGCAGTATTTT. It yields the protein CASSTYSFSTSTDTQYF.

The chain uses TRBV20-1 and TRBJ2-3, with unresolved D. The V gene's germline CDR1 is DFQATT and CDR2 SNEGSKA (reference sequence). The CDR3 spans 13 residues. Trimming left V 6 bases short and J 0 bases short, with 10 bases between. The DNA for the CDR3 is TGCAGTGCACCTCGATCTAGCACAGATACGCAGTATTTT. Translated, it gives CSAPRSSTDTQYF.

The chain recombines TRBV20-1 with TRBJ2-5, with 7 bases that match TRBD2. This CDR3 is built from 15 residues. Germline V gene lookup returns CDR1 DFQATT and CDR2 SNEGSKA (reference sequence). With 6 bases clipped from V and 1 base from J, the junction kept 11 bases outside the gene matches. CDR3 DNA sequence: TGCAGTGCCCGCCGGGCTAGCGGTGCCCAAGAGACCCAGTACTTC. Translation gives CSARRASGAQETQYF.

This chain uses TRBV18 with TRBJ1-4; 8 nucleotides line up with TRBD1. Unmatched junction bases numbered 4, after V lost 1 base and J lost 6 bases. Per the germline V gene, CDR1 is KGHSH and CDR2 is LQKENI. The CDR3 runs to 15 residues. The CDR3 loop is CASSPQGTGHEKLFF. CDR3 in DNA: TGTGCCAGCTCACCACAGGGGACAGGCCATGAAAAACTGTTTTTT.

The genes are TRBV29-1 and TRBJ2-2; D unresolved. From germline, CDR1 is SQVTM and CDR2 ANQGSEA. The germline V and J ends were trimmed by 2 bases and 1 base, with 2 bases remaining between them. The CDR3 is made up of 12 amino acids. CDR3 loop: CSVEMNTGELFF. For the CDR3, the DNA is TGCAGCGTTGAAATGAACACCGGGGAGCTGTTTTTT.

V gene TRBV18 combines with J gene TRBJ1-2; possible D gene TRBD1, 6 bases. V dropped 3 bases and J dropped 6 bases, with 11 bases sitting between them. Germline CDR1 reads KGHSH; CDR2 reads LQKENI. The CDR3 sequence is 13 residues long. CDR3 sequence reads: CASSPNGGDGYTF. In nucleotides, the CDR3 is TGTGCCAGCTCACCTAATGGGGGCGATGGCTACACCTTC.

This clonotype appeared a single time. This chain links TRBV29-1 with TRBJ2-4; the match to TRBD2 covers 7 bases. CDR3 length: 16 residues. Trimming took 6 bases from V and 3 from J; bases not matched to a gene: 14. The germline gives CDR1 SQVTM, CDR2 ANQGSEA. CDR3 residues: CSVGEGSFIGKNIQYF. The CDR3 region has the DNA TGCAGCGTGGGGGAGGGCTCCTTTATAGGCAAAAACATTCAGTACTTC.

V gene TRBV29-1 combines with J gene TRBJ2-7; D is perhaps TRBD2 (5 bases). CDR3 length equals 13 residues. Germline V gives CDR1 SQVTM, CDR2 ANQGSEA. V was shortened by 8 bases and J by 6 bases, with 20 bases between the two germline ends. CDR3: CSSRGRTGSEQYF. The CDR3 coding sequence is TGCAGCTCCCGAGGACGTACGGGGTCCGAGCAGTACTTC.

The chain combines TRBV29-1 with TRBJ2-4; 7 positions agree with TRBD2. Per the germline V gene, CDR1 is SQVTM and CDR2 is ANQGSEA. Trimming removed 6 bases from V and 0 bases from J; junction bases left unmatched: 2. This CDR3 is built from 13 residues. The CDR3 spells CSVSGIAKNIQYF. The CDR3 nucleotides read TGCAGCGTGAGCGGGATAGCCAAAAACATTCAGTACTTC.

The CDR3 DNA sequence: TGTGCCTGGAGTGTTCACAGTAGAAACTACACCTTC. This encodes CAWSVHSRNYTF. This rearrangement joins TRBV30 to TRBJ1-2; D is unresolved. Trimming left V 0 bases short and J 10 bases short, with 12 bases between. CDR3 length equals 12 residues. CDR1 and CDR2 (germline): GTSNPN, SVGIG (reference sequence).

V is TRBV9 and J is TRBJ2-5; D tentatively reads TRBD1 or TRBD2 (6 bases each). Germline CDR1 is SGDLS and CDR2 is YYNGEE. The CDR3 covers 16 residues. V was trimmed by 2 bases and J by 0 bases, leaving 14 bases between them. The CDR3 coding sequence is TGTGCCAGCAGCGTGCTCGGGGGCCCGGACCAAGAGACCCAGTACTTC. It specifies CASSVLGGPDQETQYF.

CDR3 protein: CASSITGATGANVLTF. Written as DNA, the CDR3 is TGTGCCAGTAGTATTACGGGGGCAACAGGGGCCAACGTCCTGACTTTC. The rearrangement uses TRBV19 and TRBJ2-6, with D perhaps being TRBD1 or TRBD2 (6 bases each). The V and J ends lost 3 bases and 4 bases respectively, with 13 bases between them. This CDR3 region has 16 residues. CDR1 is LNHDA, CDR2 SQIVND, per germline (reference sequence).

The gene calls are TRBV27 and TRBJ2-4, with 7 bases lining up with TRBD1. This CDR3 region has 15 residues. Germline assignment: CDR1 MNHEY and CDR2 SMNVEV (reference sequence). Trimming took 5 bases from V and 1 from J; bases not matched to a gene: 5. This CDR3 is CASSTDRMAKNIQYF. The CDR3 region has the DNA TGTGCCAGCAGTACGGACAGGATGGCCAAAAACATTCAGTACTTC.